The clone carrying this T cell receptor beta chain has a count of ten or more. This record belongs to a study of spatial heterogeneity in lung cancer. Study at large: A unique TCR and UMI combination showed up more than ten times in raw reads, on average.

The time point was: sample taken at primary tumor resection. Unsorted whole RNA samples from tumor, nontumor lung or frozen PBMC were sequenced. The donor group consisted of around 70 patients who had untreated, early-stage non-small cell lung cancer. The CDR3 extends over 17 amino acids. Trimming pared 3 bases from V and 2 bases from J, leaving 16 bases between. Germline CDR1 reads KGHSH; CDR2 reads LQKENI. The study tagged each TCR cDNA molecule with a unique molecular identifier. Each CDR3 protein gets one entry after TCRdb re-called the 5' RACE reads with MiXCR. This sample has approximately 25,000 distinct CDR3 sequences, with 5.5% to 8% found just once.

The rearrangement uses TRBV18 and TRBJ2-2, with D possibly matching TRBD1 (5 bases). Sequencing used PBMCs, obtained at surgery. This receptor was taken from a male donor with early-stage non-small cell lung cancer. The CDR3 loop is CASSPPTANYNTGELFF. The CDR3 nucleotides are TGTGCCAGCTCACCTCCGACAGCCAACTATAACACCGGGGAGCTGTTTTTT.